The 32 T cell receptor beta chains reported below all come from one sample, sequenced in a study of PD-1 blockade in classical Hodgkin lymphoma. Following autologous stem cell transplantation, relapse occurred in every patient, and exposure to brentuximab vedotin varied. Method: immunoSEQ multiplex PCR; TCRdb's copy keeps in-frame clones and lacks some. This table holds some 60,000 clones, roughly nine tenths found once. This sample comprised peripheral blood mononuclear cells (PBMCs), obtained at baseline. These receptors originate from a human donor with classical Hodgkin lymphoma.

The DNA for the CDR3 is TGCAGCGGGGGAAGGGAAAGAACTGAAGCTTTCTTT. It is translated as CSGGRERTEAFF. The rearrangement uses TRBV29-1 and TRBJ1-1; D is undetermined. The V gene lost 7 bases and the J gene lost 5 bases, with 14 bases spanning the gap. Germline CDR1 reads SQVTM; CDR2 reads ANQGSEA. CDR3 length: 12 amino acids.

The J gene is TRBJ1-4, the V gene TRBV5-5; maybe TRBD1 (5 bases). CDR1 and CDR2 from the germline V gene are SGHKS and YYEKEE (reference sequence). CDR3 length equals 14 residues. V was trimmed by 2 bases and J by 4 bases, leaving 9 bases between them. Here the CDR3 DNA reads TGTGCCAGCAGCTTCCAGGGTTATAATGAAAAACTGTTTTTT. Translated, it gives CASSFQGYNEKLFF.

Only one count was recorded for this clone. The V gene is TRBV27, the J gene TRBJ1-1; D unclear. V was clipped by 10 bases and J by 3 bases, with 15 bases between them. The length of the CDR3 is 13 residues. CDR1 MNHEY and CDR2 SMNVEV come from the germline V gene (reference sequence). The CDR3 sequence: CATKVGGDTEAFF. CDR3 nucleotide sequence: TGTGCCACCAAGGTAGGCGGGGACACTGAAGCTTTCTTT.

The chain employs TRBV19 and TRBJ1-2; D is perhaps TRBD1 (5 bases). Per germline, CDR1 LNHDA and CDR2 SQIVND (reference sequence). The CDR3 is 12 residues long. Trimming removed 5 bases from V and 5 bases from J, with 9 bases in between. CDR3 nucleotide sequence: TGTGCCAGTAGTTCGGGGGGTTATGGCTACACCTTC. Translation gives CASSSGGYGYTF. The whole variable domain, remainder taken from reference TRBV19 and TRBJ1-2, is DGGITQSPKYLFRKEGQNVTLSCEQNLNHDAMYWYRQDPGQGLRLIYYSQIVNDFQKGDIAEGYSVSREKKESFPLTVTSAQKNPTAFYLCASSSGGYGYTFGSGTRLTVV.

The CDR3 nucleotides read TGTGCCAGCAGCTTAGCTCCGGGGATGAACACTGAAGCTTTCTTT. Its protein is CASSLAPGMNTEAFF. V usage is TRBV7-2 and J usage is TRBJ1-1, with D uncertain. Germline-derived CDR1 and CDR2 are SGHTA and FQGNSA. V lost 0 bases, J lost 0 bases, and 8 bases lay in between. The CDR3 extends over 15 amino acids. The entire variable domain, with the rest obtained from reference TRBV7-2 and TRBJ1-1, is as follows: GAGVSQSPSNKVTEKGKDVELRCDPISGHTALYWYRQSLGQGLEFLIYFQGNSAPDKSGLPSDRFSAERTGGSVSTLTIQRTQQEDSAVYLCASSLAPGMNTEAFFGQGTRLTVV.

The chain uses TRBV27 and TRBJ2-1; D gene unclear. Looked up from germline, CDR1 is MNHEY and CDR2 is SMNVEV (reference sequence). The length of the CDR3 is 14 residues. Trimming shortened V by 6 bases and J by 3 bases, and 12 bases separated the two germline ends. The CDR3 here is CASRHVLDYNEQFF. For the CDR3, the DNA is TGTGCCAGCAGGCATGTGCTGGACTACAATGAGCAGTTCTTC.

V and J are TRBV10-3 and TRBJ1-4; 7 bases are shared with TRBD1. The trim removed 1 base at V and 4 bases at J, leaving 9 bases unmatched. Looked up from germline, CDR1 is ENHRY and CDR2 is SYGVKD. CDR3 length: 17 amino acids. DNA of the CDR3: TGTGCCATCAGTGAGTTCTTATTCCGGGACAGTAATGAAAAACTGTTTTTT. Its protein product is CAISEFLFRDSNEKLFF.

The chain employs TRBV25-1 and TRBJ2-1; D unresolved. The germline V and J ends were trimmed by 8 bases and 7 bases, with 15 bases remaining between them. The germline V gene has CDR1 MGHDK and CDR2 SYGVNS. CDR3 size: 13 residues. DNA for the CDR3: TGTGCCAGCGCCCCCCTAGGGTTAAATGAGCAGTTCTTC. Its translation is CASAPLGLNEQFF.

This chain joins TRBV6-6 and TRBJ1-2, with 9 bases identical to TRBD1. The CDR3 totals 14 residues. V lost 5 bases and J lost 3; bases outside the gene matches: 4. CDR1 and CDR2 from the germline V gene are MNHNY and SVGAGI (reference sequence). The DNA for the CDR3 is TGTGCCAGCAGTCCGGGACAGGGTGACTATGGCTACACCTTC. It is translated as CASSPGQGDYGYTF.

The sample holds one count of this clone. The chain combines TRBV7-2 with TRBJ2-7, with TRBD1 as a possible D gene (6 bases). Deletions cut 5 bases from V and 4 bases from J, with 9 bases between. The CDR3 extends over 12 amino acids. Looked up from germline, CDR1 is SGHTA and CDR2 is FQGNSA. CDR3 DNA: TGTGCCAGCAGCCAGGACAGTTACGAGCAGTACTTC. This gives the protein CASSQDSYEQYF. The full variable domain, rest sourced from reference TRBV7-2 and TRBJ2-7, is GAGVSQSPSNKVTEKGKDVELRCDPISGHTALYWYRQSLGQGLEFLIYFQGNSAPDKSGLPSDRFSAERTGGSVSTLTIQRTQQEDSAVYLCASSQDSYEQYFGPGTRLTVT.

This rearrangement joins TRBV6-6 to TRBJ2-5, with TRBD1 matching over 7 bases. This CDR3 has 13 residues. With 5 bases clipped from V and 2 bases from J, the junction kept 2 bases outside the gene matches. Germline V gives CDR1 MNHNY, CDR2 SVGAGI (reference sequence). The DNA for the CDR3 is TGTGCCAGCAGTCGGGACAGACAAGAGACCCAGTACTTC. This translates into CASSRDRQETQYF.

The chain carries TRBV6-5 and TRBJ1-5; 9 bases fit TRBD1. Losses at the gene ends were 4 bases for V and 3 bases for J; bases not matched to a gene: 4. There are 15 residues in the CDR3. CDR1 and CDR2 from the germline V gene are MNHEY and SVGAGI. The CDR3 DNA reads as TGTGCCAGCAGTTTGGACAGGGGCGTCAATCAGCCCCAGCATTTT. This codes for CASSLDRGVNQPQHF.

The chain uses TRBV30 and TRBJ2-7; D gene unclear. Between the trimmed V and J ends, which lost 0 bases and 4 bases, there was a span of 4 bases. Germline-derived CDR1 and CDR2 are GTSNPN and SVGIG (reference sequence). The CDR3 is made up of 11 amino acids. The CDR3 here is CAWSVQYEQYF. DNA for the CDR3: TGTGCCTGGAGTGTACAGTACGAGCAGTACTTC.

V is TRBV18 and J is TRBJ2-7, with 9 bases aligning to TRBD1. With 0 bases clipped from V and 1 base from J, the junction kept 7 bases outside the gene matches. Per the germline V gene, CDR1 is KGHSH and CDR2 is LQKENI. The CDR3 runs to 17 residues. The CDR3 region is CASSPPGQGQGSYEQYF. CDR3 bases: TGTGCCAGCTCACCACCGGGACAGGGTCAAGGATCCTACGAGCAGTACTTC.

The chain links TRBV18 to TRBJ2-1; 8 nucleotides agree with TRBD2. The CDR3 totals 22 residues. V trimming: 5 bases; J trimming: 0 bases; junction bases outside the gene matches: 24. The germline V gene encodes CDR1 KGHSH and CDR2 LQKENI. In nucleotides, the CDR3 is TGTGCCAGCTCATCCCTTCTTTCTGGCGGGGGGAAATCCCCGAGCTCCTACAATGAGCAGTTCTTC. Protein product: CASSSLLSGGGKSPSSYNEQFF.

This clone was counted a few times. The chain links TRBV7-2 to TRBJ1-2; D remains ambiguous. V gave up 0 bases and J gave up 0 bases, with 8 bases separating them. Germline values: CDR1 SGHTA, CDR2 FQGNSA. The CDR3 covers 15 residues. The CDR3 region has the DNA TGTGCCAGCAGCTTAGCGCCGGGCGCTAACTATGGCTACACCTTC. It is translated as CASSLAPGANYGYTF.

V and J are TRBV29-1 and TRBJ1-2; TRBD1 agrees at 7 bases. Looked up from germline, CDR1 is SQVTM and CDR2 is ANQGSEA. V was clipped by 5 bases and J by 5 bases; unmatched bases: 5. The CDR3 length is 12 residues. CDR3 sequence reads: CSVTTGAYGYTF. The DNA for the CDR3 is TGCAGCGTTACAACAGGGGCTTATGGCTACACCTTC.

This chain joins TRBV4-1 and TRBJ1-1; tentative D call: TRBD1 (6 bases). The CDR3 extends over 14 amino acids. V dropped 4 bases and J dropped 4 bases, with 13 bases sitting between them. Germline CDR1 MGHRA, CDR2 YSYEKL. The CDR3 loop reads CASSLETGPTEAFF. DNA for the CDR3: TGCGCCAGCAGCCTGGAGACAGGCCCCACTGAAGCTTTCTTT.

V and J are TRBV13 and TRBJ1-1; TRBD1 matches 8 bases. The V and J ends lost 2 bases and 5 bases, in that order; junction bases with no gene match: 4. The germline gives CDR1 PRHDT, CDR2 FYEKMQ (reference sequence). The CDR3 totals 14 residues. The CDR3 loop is CASSLNRGGTEAFF. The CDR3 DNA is TGTGCCAGCAGCTTAAACAGGGGGGGAACTGAAGCTTTCTTT.

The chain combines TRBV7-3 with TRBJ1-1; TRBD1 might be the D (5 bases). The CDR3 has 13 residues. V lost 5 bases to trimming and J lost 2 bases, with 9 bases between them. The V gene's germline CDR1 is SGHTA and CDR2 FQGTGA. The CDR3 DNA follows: TGTGCCAGCAGCGCCACAGGTAACACTGAAGCTTTCTTT. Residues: CASSATGNTEAFF.

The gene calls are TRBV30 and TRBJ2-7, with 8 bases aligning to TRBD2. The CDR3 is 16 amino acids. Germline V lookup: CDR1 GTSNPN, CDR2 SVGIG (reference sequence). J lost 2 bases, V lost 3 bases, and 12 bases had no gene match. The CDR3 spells CAWSSFGAGAAYEQYF. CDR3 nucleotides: TGTGCCTGGAGCTCGTTCGGAGCGGGGGCCGCCTACGAGCAGTACTTC. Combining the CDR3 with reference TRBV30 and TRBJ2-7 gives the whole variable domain SQTIHQWPATLVQPVGSPLSLECTVEGTSNPNLYWYRQAAGRGLQLLFYSVGIGQISSEVPQNLSASRPQDRQFILSSKKLLLSDSGFYLCAWSSFGAGAAYEQYFGPGTRLTVT.

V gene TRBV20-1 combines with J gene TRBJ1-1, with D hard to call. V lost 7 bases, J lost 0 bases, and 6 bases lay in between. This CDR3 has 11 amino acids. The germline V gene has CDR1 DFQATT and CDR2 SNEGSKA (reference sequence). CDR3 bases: TGCAGTGGAACGGTGAACACTGAAGCTTTCTTT. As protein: CSGTVNTEAFF.

The CDR3 DNA sequence: TGTGCCAGTAGTACCCCAGAGAAAATCGTGGAAGCTTTCTTT. This codes for CASSTPEKIVEAFF. The genes are TRBV19 and TRBJ1-1; the D is unclear. Germline V gene sequence: CDR1 LNHDA, CDR2 SQIVND (reference sequence). This CDR3 is 14 amino acids long. Trimming left V 4 bases short and J 8 bases short, with 17 bases between.

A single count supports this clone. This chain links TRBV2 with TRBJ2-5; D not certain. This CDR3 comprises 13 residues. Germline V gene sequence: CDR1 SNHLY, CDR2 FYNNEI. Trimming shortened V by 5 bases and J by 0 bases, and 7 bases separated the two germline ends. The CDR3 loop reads CASSQEYQETQYF. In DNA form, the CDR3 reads TGTGCCAGCAGTCAAGAGTACCAAGAGACCCAGTACTTC. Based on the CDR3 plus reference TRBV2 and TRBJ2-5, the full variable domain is EPEVTQTPSHQVTQMGQEVILRCVPISNHLYFYWYRQILGQKVEFLVSFYNNEISEKSEIFDDQFSVERPDGSNFTLKIRSTKLEDSAMYFCASSQEYQETQYFGPGTRLLVL.

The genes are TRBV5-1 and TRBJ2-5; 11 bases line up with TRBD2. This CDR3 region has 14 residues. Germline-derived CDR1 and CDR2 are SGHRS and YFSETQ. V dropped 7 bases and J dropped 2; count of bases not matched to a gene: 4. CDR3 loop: CASSTSGDQETQYF. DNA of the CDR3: TGCGCCAGCTCGACTAGCGGGGATCAAGAGACCCAGTACTTC.

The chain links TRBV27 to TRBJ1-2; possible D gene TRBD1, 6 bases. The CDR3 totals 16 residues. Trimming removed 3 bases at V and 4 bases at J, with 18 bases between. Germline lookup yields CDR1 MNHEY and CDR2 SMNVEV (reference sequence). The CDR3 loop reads CASSFRGADRSYGYTF. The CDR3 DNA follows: TGTGCCAGCAGTTTCCGTGGGGCGGACAGAAGCTATGGCTACACCTTC.

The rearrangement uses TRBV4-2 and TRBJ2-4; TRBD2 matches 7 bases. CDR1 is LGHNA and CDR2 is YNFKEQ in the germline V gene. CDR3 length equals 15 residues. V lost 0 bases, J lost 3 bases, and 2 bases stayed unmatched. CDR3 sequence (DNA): TGTGCCAGCAGCCAAGAGAGCGGGGTCAAAAACATTCAGTACTTC. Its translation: CASSQESGVKNIQYF.

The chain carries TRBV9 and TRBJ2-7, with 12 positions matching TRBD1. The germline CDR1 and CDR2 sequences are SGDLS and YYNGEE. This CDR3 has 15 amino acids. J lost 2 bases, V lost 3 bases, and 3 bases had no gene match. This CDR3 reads CASSAGQGATYEQYF. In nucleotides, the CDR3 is TGTGCCAGCAGCGCGGGACAGGGGGCTACCTACGAGCAGTACTTC.

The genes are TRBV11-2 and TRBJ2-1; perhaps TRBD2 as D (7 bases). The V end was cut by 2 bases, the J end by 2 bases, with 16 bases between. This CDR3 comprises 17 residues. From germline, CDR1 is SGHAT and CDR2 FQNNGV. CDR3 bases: TGTGCCAGCAGCTTACGGGGCGGGGGCTTTACCTACAATGAGCAGTTCTTC. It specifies CASSLRGGGFTYNEQFF.

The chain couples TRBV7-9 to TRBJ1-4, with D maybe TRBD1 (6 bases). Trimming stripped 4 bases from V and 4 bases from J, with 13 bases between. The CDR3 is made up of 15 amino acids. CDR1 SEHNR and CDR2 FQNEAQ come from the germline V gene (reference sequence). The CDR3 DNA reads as TGTGCCAGCAGCTCGTACAGGGACTTTAATGAAAAACTGTTTTTT. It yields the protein CASSSYRDFNEKLFF.

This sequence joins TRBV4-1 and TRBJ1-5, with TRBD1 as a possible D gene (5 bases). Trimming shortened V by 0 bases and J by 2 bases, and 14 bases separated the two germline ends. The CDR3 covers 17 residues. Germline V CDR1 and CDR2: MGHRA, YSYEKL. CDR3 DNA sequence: TGCGCCAGCAGCCAAGAAACTCCAGGGATGGGCAATCAGCCCCAGCATTTT. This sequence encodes CASSQETPGMGNQPQHF.

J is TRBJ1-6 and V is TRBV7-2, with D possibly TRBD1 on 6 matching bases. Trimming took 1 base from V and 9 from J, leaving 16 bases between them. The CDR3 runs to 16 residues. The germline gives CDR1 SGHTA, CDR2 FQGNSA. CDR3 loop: CASSLVLGQLGSPLHF. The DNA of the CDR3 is TGTGCCAGCAGCTTAGTTCTCGGACAGCTTGGTTCACCCCTCCACTTT.